This passage covers 18 T cell receptor beta chains from one sample sequenced in a study of blood T cell repertoires in COVID-19 (dated by TCRdb to the early 2020s). Library preparation was by the immunoSEQ multiplex PCR assay. TCRdb mirrors the immuneACCESS table, restricted to in-frame sequences. Some clones are absent from its copies; in checked studies, under half trace to an unresolved V gene, and the reason for the others is unknown. The sample has under 500,000 clones on record, 87% of them singletons. In total, the top ten clones hold approximately 2% of the sample. The sequencing input was PBMCs or T cells enriched from blood (not recorded which). Source of these receptors: a woman between 18 and 29 years old with acute COVID-19.

The chain joins TRBV6-2 or TRBV6-3 to TRBJ2-7, with TRBD2 identical over 7 bases. V lost 4 bases to trimming and J lost 8 bases; unmatched junction nucleotides: 5. This CDR3 comprises 12 residues. The germline gives CDR1 MNHEY, CDR2 SVGEGT. This CDR3 reads CASSSELAKQYF. The CDR3 bases are TGTGCCAGCAGTTCCGAACTAGCGAAGCAGTACTTC.

The CDR3 region is CATMSGTASYNEQFF. In nucleotides, the CDR3 is TGTGCCACCATGTCCGGGACAGCCTCCTACAATGAGCAGTTCTTC. The chain uses TRBV6-5 and TRBJ2-1; 7 bases align to TRBD1. CDR3 length equals 15 residues. The V gene end was trimmed by 10 bases and the J gene end by 0 bases; junction bases not matched to a gene: 9. Germline V gene data show CDR1 as MNHEY and CDR2 as SVGAGI.

The CDR3 DNA follows: TGTGCCAGCACCCAGGACAGGACAGTTGATTCACCCCTCCACTTT. It codes for CASTQDRTVDSPLHF. This rearrangement joins TRBV6-5 to TRBJ1-6; 7 nucleotides align to TRBD1. There are 15 residues in the CDR3. Germline V gives CDR1 MNHEY, CDR2 SVGAGI. The J segment lost 8 bases and the V segment lost 7 bases, leaving 11 bases of the junction unmatched.

V gene TRBV7-6 combines with J gene TRBJ1-6; possible D gene TRBD1, 5 bases. This CDR3 has 15 amino acids. Germline loops: CDR1 SGHVS, CDR2 FNYEAQ. V was pared by 0 bases and J by 7 bases, with 10 bases between. As DNA, the CDR3 is TGTGCCAGCAGCTTAGCGCCAGGGTCAAATTCACCCCTCCACTTT. Amino acid sequence: CASSLAPGSNSPLHF.

This clone came up once. The CDR3 here is CASSSLQGQTEAFF. CDR3 coding DNA: TGTGCCAGCAGTTCTTTACAGGGGCAAACTGAAGCTTTCTTT. The chain carries TRBV6-2 or TRBV6-3 and TRBJ1-1; 7 bases are shared with TRBD1. J lost 5 bases, V lost 4 bases, and 7 bases had no gene match. The germline V gene has CDR1 MNHEY and CDR2 SVGEGT. The CDR3 loop spans 14 amino acids.

The CDR3 DNA sequence: TGTGCCTGGAGACCGTCAGGGTGGGATGGCTACACCTTC. Its translation is CAWRPSGWDGYTF. The rearrangement uses TRBV30 and TRBJ1-2; D possibly corresponds to TRBD1 (5 bases). This CDR3 comprises 13 residues. Deletions cut 3 bases from V and 6 bases from J, with 14 bases between. In germline, CDR1 is GTSNPN, CDR2 SVGIG (reference sequence).

In this sample, this clone turned up a few times. The chain recombines TRBV19 with TRBJ1-2, with a tentative D call TRBD1 (6 bases). V was cut by 5 bases and J by 4 bases, with 14 bases left in between. The CDR3 loop spans 14 amino acids. The germline CDR1 and CDR2 sequences are LNHDA and SQIVND (reference sequence). In DNA form, the CDR3 reads TGTGCCAGTAGTGATCAGGGGACAATCTATGGCTACACCTTC. Translating it yields CASSDQGTIYGYTF.

The chain joins TRBV5-4 to TRBJ1-3, with a tentative D call TRBD1 (6 bases). V lost 3 bases to trimming and J lost 8 bases, with 15 bases between them. Germline loops: CDR1 SGHNT, CDR2 YYREEE (reference sequence). The CDR3 totals 14 residues. CDR3 loop: CASSSYRVGDTIYF. CDR3 nucleotide sequence: TGTGCCAGCAGCTCTTACAGGGTCGGGGACACCATATATTTT.

V is TRBV2 and J is TRBJ1-2; D may be TRBD1 (5 bases). V was trimmed by 2 bases and J by 6 bases, leaving 7 bases between them. The CDR3 is made up of 12 amino acids. The V gene's germline CDR1 is SNHLY and CDR2 FYNNEI. For the CDR3, the DNA is TGTGCCAGCAGTGAACAGGGCCATGGCTACACCTTC. Translated: CASSEQGHGYTF.

V is TRBV19 and J is TRBJ1-3, with TRBD1 identical over 7 bases. The CDR3 totals 18 residues. V was pared by 0 bases and J by 4 bases, with 12 bases of the junction left unmatched. Per germline, CDR1 LNHDA and CDR2 SQIVND (reference sequence). The CDR3 loop is CASSIDYDQTGPGNTIYF. Written as DNA, the CDR3 is TGTGCCAGTAGTATAGATTACGACCAGACAGGGCCCGGAAACACCATATATTTT.

J is TRBJ1-4 and V is TRBV9, with TRBD1 identical over 11 bases. Germline V gene lookup returns CDR1 SGDLS and CDR2 YYNGEE. This CDR3 has 15 residues. V gave up 4 bases and J gave up 8 bases; unmatched junction bases: 7. The CDR3 sequence: CASSPGGTGGEKLFF. The CDR3 DNA is TGTGCCAGCAGCCCTGGGGGGACAGGGGGAGAAAAACTGTTTTTT.

The chain combines TRBV6-5 with TRBJ1-3; the match to TRBD1 covers 10 bases. Losses at the gene ends were 4 bases for V and 3 bases for J; bases not matched to a gene: 3. Germline CDR1 is MNHEY and CDR2 is SVGAGI. The CDR3 covers 15 residues. CDR3 amino acids: CASSSGQGFGNTIYF. The CDR3 nucleotides are TGTGCCAGCAGTTCGGGACAGGGGTTTGGAAACACCATATATTTT.

This clone was detected only once. The chain couples TRBV12-3 or TRBV12-4 to TRBJ2-1; possibly TRBD2 for D (6 bases). V was shortened by 6 bases and J by 3 bases, with 9 bases between the two germline ends. The CDR3 spans 13 residues. In nucleotides, the CDR3 is TGTGCCAGCAGCCCGGGGGTCTACAATGAGCAGTTCTTC. Translation gives CASSPGVYNEQFF.

The chain joins TRBV18 to TRBJ1-3; D is perhaps TRBD1 (6 bases). The CDR3 loop spans 16 amino acids. Germline V gives CDR1 KGHSH, CDR2 LQKENI. Between the trimmed V and J ends, which lost 5 bases and 1 base, there was a span of 15 bases. DNA of the CDR3: TGTGCCAGCTCAACTCTACAGGGATCTTCTGGAAACACCATATATTTT. This sequence encodes CASSTLQGSSGNTIYF.

The rearrangement links TRBV6-5 to TRBJ1-5, with unresolved D. Per the germline V gene, CDR1 is MNHEY and CDR2 is SVGAGI. V dropped 0 bases and J dropped 6 bases, with 12 bases sitting between them. CDR3 length: 15 residues. Here the CDR3 DNA reads TGTGCCAGCAGTTACTCGATAACATCTAGTCAGCCCCAGCATTTT. Translated, it gives CASSYSITSSQPQHF.

The chain is built from TRBV6-1 and TRBJ2-7; 14 bases align to TRBD2. Germline V gene sequence: CDR1 MNHNS, CDR2 SASEGT. The CDR3 extends over 15 amino acids. Trimming cost V 6 bases and J 4 bases; bases outside gene matches: 5. The CDR3 loop is CASSTRTSGRYEQYF. The CDR3 DNA is TGTGCCAGCAGCACCCGGACTAGCGGGAGGTACGAGCAGTACTTC.

The V call is TRBV11-2, the J call TRBJ2-7, with a tentative D call TRBD1 (6 bases). This CDR3 has 14 amino acids. CDR1 SGHAT and CDR2 FQNNGV come from the germline V gene. Deletions cut 1 base from V and 3 bases from J, with 10 bases between. Here the CDR3 DNA reads TGTGCCAGCAGCTTAGGACAGGTAGTCTACGAGCAGTACTTC. This codes for CASSLGQVVYEQYF.

This clone was found once. This chain links TRBV6-5 with TRBJ1-2; D unresolved. This CDR3 region has 14 residues. The V end lost 5 bases, the J end lost 4 bases, and 14 bases lay between the germline ends. Germline V gene sequence: CDR1 MNHEY, CDR2 SVGAGI. In DNA, the CDR3 is TGTGCCAGCAGTCTTTTCGAGGCTAGCTATGGCTACACCTTC. It codes for CASSLFEASYGYTF.